This is a list of T cell receptor beta chains from one sample in a study of blood T cell repertoires in COVID-19. The data were produced by immunoSEQ multiplex PCR, yet TCRdb's version contains in-frame clones alone and is incomplete. In the table there are approximately 35,000 clones, 85% of which are singletons. The sequencing sample was made of peripheral blood. The receptors were gathered from a man aged 55 to 70 with active COVID-19. The CDR3 runs from the conserved cysteine through the conserved F or W. A D gene is named only where the DNA matches it firmly.

d_gene	v_gene	j_gene	CDR3nt	CDR3aa
.	TRBV6-2/TRBV6-3	TRBJ2-5	TGTGCCAGCAGTTACGCCCTAGCTGGGGAGACCCAGTACTTC	CASSYALAGETQYF
.	TRBV11-2	TRBJ2-1	TGTGCCAGCAGCACCCGACGGGGGGCGATGATCAATGAGCAGTTCTTC	CASSTRRGAMINEQFF
TRBD1	TRBV7-9	TRBJ2-7	TGTGCCAGCAGCCAGTACATCCCAGGGGGCAGGTTTTACGAGCAGTACTTC	CASSQYIPGGRFYEQYF
TRBD2	TRBV5-1	TRBJ2-3	TGCGCCAGCAGCCCAATTAGCGGGAGTGTTTCAGATACGCAGTATTTT	CASSPISGSVSDTQYF
TRBD2	TRBV2	TRBJ2-7	TGTGCCAGCAGTGAGCGGACTAGCGGGTCCTACGAGCAGTACTTC	CASSERTSGSYEQYF
.	TRBV18	TRBJ2-4	TGTGCCAGCTCACCAAACGAAGGGGTAGCCAAAAACATTCAGTACTTC	CASSPNEGVAKNIQYF
TRBD2	TRBV7-3	TRBJ2-3	TGTGCCAGCAGCTTAGGGACTAGTGGAGATACGCAGTATTTT	CASSLGTSGDTQYF
TRBD1	TRBV12-3/TRBV12-4	TRBJ1-1	TGTGCCAGCAGCACAGGGGTGAACACTGAAGCTTTCTTT	CASSTGVNTEAFF
.	TRBV24-1	TRBJ2-2	TGTGCCACCGGGGGGACCCGAAGAACCGGGGAGCTGTTTTTT	CATGGTRRTGELFF
TRBD2	TRBV28	TRBJ2-7	TGTGCCAGCAGCGACCCAGGCGGGAGGGTTTTCTTGCCGCACTTC	CASSDPGGRVFLPHF